This entry features one T cell receptor (beta chain) sequence. The CDR3 loop spans 15 amino acids. Trimming took 0 bases from V and 5 from J; bases not matched to a gene: 3. From germline, CDR1 is KGHSH and CDR2 LQKENI. The data derive from a study of shared clonotypes between healthy human individuals. Study information: For every donor, three CD4 naive, three CD4 memory, two CD8 naive and one CD8 memory plates were used.

Method: immunoSEQ multiplex PCR; TCRdb's copy keeps in-frame clones and lacks some. In the table there are more than 2,000,000 clones, roughly nine tenths of which are singletons. The chain couples TRBV18 to TRBJ1-1; TRBD1 agrees at 10 bases. The TCR sequence derives from a man aged 18 to 29 in good health. Sequencing was carried out using naive CD4+ T cells sorted from blood. Specified subset: CD45RA+ positively selected. This CDR3 is CASSPPMGQGTEAFF. As DNA, the CDR3 is TGTGCCAGCTCACCACCGATGGGACAGGGGACTGAAGCTTTCTTT.